Described below is a single TCR beta chain sequence and its context. The antigen remains unidentified. The data were taken from a study of human T cells and chemical hapten exposure. Study background: How much TCR each sample yielded varied, mostly because pooled library volumes differed slightly. General observations from the study: Following DPC sensitization, TCRs present above 1 in 1000 frequency showed no change.

Trimming left V 4 bases short and J 4 bases short, with 16 bases between. The CDR3 contains 16 residues. Germline values: CDR1 LNHNV, CDR2 YYDKDF (reference sequence). The total RNA was obtained from whole blood that was not fractionated. Individual cDNA molecules in this library carried unique molecular identifiers. Authors' analysis steps: A per-sample median of around 88,000 TCRs was observed, with counts ranging from roughly 23,224 to 750,000. TCRdb reprocessed the reads with MiXCR, giving one entry per CDR3 protein. These V and J calls originate from TCRdb's pipeline instead of the authors' own analysis. Here the sample spans about 120,000 distinct CDR3 sequences, roughly 8.5% being singletons.

This TCR came from a human donor in good health. Some clones in this sample may be carry-over from other donors' samples. The gene calls are TRBV15 and TRBJ2-2; tentatively, D is TRBD2 (6 bases). Sequences were obtained from whole blood. The CDR3 nucleotides are TGTGCCACCAGCACCGAGGGAGGATCCTTCACCGGGGAGCTGTTTTTT. Translation gives CATSTEGGSFTGELFF.